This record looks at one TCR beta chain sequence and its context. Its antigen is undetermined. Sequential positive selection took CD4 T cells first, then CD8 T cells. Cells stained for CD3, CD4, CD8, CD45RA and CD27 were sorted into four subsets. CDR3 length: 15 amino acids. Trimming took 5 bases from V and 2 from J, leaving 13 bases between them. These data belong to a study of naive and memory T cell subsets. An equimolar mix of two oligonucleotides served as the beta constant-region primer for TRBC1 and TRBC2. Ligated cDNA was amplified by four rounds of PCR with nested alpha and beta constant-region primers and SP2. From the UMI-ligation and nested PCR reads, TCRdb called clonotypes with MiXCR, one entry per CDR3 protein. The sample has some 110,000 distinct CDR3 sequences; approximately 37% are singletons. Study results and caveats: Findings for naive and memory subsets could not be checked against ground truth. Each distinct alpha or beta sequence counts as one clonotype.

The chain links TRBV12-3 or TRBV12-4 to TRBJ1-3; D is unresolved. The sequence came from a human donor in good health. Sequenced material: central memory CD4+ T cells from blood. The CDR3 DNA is TGTGCCAGCAGTCCTAAAACTATAACTGGAAACACCATATATTTT. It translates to CASSPKTITGNTIYF.